The 10 T cell receptor beta chains given below trace back to one sample, sequenced in a study of CD4 and CD8 cells across lung adenocarcinoma regions. TCRdb reprocessed the PCR reads via MiXCR and lists one record per CDR3 protein. The table lists over 15,000 distinct CDR3 sequences, around 50% of them singletons. Sequencing was carried out using CD8+ T cells from the margin of a lung tumor. Every receptor here comes from a male donor with lung adenocarcinoma. The CD4 and CD8 labels of this study may be unreliable.

The chain links TRBV24-1 to TRBJ2-1; TRBD1 matches 8 bases. The J call is in doubt because the DNA end fits TRBJ2-7 better. CDR1 is KGHDR, CDR2 SFDVKD, per germline. The CDR3 is 15 amino acids. The CDR3 DNA sequence: TGTGCCACCAGTGACCCAACAGGGGGTAGGAATGAGCAGTACTTC. It is translated as CATSDPTGGRNEQYF.

This clonotype was counted at least ten times. This chain connects TRBV10-1 to TRBJ2-7; D not certain. The CDR3 consists of 13 residues. Germline V gene lookup returns CDR1 WNHNN and CDR2 SYGVQD (reference sequence). The germline V and J ends were trimmed by 0 bases and 2 bases, with 5 bases remaining between them. The CDR3 sequence: CASSESNPYEQYF. In nucleotides, the CDR3 is TGCGCCAGCAGTGAGTCGAATCCCTACGAGCAGTACTTC.

This clonotype was counted between two and nine times. The V and J genes are TRBV10-2 and TRBJ2-1; 8 nucleotides agree with TRBD2. V trimming: 2 bases; J trimming: 3 bases; junction bases outside the gene matches: 6. CDR3 length: 16 residues. Germline V gives CDR1 WSHSY, CDR2 SAAADI. CDR3 residues: CASSEGRLAGYNEQFF. CDR3 sequence (DNA): TGCGCCAGCAGTGAGGGAAGGCTAGCGGGCTACAATGAGCAGTTCTTC.

Of note for this clonotype: This clone may be a read error of a much larger clone one base away. The chain links TRBV6-1 to TRBJ2-1; 7 bases match TRBD2. Germline V gives CDR1 MNHNS, CDR2 SASEGT. The length of the CDR3 is 10 residues. The CDR3 here is CASGDYEQLF. CDR3 coding DNA: TGTGCCAGCGGGGACTATGAGCAGTTATTC.

This clonotype was seen a few times. The gene calls are TRBV6-1 and TRBJ2-1; D perhaps matches TRBD2 (6 bases). The J call may be mistaken, given a closer DNA end match to TRBJ2-7. CDR1 and CDR2 from the germline V gene are MNHNS and SASEGT. The CDR3 totals 13 residues. CDR3 region: CASTAESGLEQYF. CDR3 sequence (DNA): TGTGCCAGCACCGCCGAGAGCGGGCTCGAGCAGTACTTC.

The chain carries TRBV5-1 and TRBJ2-5; D is undetermined. The J call may be wrong; the DNA end is better matched by TRBJ2-7. Germline V gene data show CDR1 as SGHRS and CDR2 as YFSETQ. This CDR3 spans 11 amino acids. CDR3 coding DNA: TGCGCCAGCAGGGGGACCTACGAGCAGTACTTC. It codes for CASRGTYEQYF.

This clonotype is categorized as medium-sized (0.01 to 0.1%). V is TRBV6-5 and J is TRBJ2-1, with 13 bases fitting TRBD2. The germline V gene encodes CDR1 MNHEY and CDR2 SVGAGI. After removal of 4 bases from V and 5 bases from J, the junction contained 5 bases not matched to a gene. The CDR3 is 16 residues long. The CDR3 DNA reads TGTGCCAGCAGTTTCCGTACTAGCGGGAGGGACAATGAGCAGTTCTTC. Amino acids: CASSFRTSGRDNEQFF.

Remarks on this clonotype: At one boundary the junction diverges from the germline segment, which might be a read error. DNA for the CDR3: TGCGCCAGCAGGGGGCTCGGGGCCTGTGACCCAGATACGCAGTACTTT. This encodes CASRGLGACDPDTQYF. The chain combines TRBV4-1 with TRBJ2-3, with D perhaps matching TRBD1 or TRBD2 (5 bases each). This CDR3 has 16 residues. Per germline, CDR1 MGHRA and CDR2 YSYEKL.

This clonotype showed up just a few times. The chain recombines TRBV10-2 with TRBJ1-1; TRBD1 aligns across 8 bases. Trimming cost V 8 bases and J 4 bases; bases outside gene matches: 3. The length of the CDR3 is 12 residues. Germline-derived CDR1 and CDR2 are WSHSY and SAAADI. The CDR3 loop reads CASLQGATEAFF. In DNA, the CDR3 is TGCGCCAGCCTTCAGGGGGCCACTGAAGCTTTCTTT.

The chain carries TRBV6-1 and TRBJ1-2; D is possibly TRBD1 (5 bases). This CDR3 has 15 residues. CDR1 MNHNS and CDR2 SASEGT come from the germline V gene. V was pared by 4 bases and J by 1 base, with 13 bases between. The CDR3 DNA sequence: TGTGCCAGCAGTGCCGGGGGGGGAGGTAACTATGGCTACACCTTC. Protein: CASSAGGGGNYGYTF.